Listed here is a single TCR beta chain. This sample is part of a study of T cells in tuberculosis. Sequencing was performed with immunoSEQ multiplex PCR; in TCRdb, only in-frame clones are kept and a portion is missing. The sample records over 20,000 clones, less than 98% being singletons. Germline V CDR1 and CDR2: GTSNPN, SVGIG (reference sequence). V shed 4 bases, J shed 3 bases, and the junction held 1 base outside the gene matches. The CDR3 runs 12 residues. At study entry, adolescents had tuberculin skin tests and IGRA screening. The clonotype comes from a donor under 30 with latent tuberculosis or without tuberculosis infection. The sample comprised PBMCs. The chain recombines TRBV30 with TRBJ1-1; 8 bases line up with TRBD1. The CDR3 DNA reads as TGTGCCTGGACGGACAGGGACACTGAAGCTTTCTTT. This translates into CAWTDRDTEAFF.